The table lists the clone carrying this T cell receptor beta chain with many counts. The antigen remains unidentified. The data were obtained in a study of neurological immune-mediated disorders. The study's findings and limits: The phylogenetic placement of 18 of 34 multiple sclerosis patients' repertoires in one related-CDR3 cluster constitutes a possible signature. The greatest TCR clonal expansion occurred in HTLV-1-associated myelopathy and the least in multiple sclerosis, which fell below healthy controls.

TCRdb analysed the 5' RACE reads with MiXCR anew, one entry per CDR3 protein. The sample consists of roughly 67,000 distinct CDR3 sequences, 3.5% to 4.5% of them appearing once. PBMCs stored at -80 C, numbering 2 million, were the origin of the unsorted libraries. CDR1 and CDR2 from the germline V gene are SGHRS and YFSETQ. After removal of 0 bases from V and 5 bases from J, the junction contained 5 bases not matched to a gene. CDR3 length equals 15 residues. The gene calls are TRBV5-1 and TRBJ2-5; 9 bases match TRBD1. Sample: PBMCs. The source is a man aged 50 to 59 with multiple sclerosis. The CDR3: CASSLVGQGHETQYF. The CDR3 nucleotides read TGCGCCAGCAGCTTGGTCGGACAGGGGCATGAGACCCAGTACTTC. The whole variable domain, remainder taken from reference TRBV5-1 and TRBJ2-5, is KAGVTQTPRYLIKTRGQQVTLSCSPISGHRSVSWYQQTPGQGLQFLFEYFSETQRNKGNFPGRFSGRQFSNSRSEMNVSTLELGDSALYLCASSLVGQGHETQYFGPGTRLLVL.